This T cell receptor beta chain emerged from a study of blood T cell repertoires in COVID-19. The wider study: Acute-phase and convalescent COVID-19 samples originated in the United States, Italy and Spain. T cells, B-cell-depleted T cells, or PBMCs provided the cDNA or gDNA that served as material.

The ends were cut back, 6 bases at V and 3 bases at J, with 16 bases in the middle. The germline gives CDR1 MNHEY, CDR2 SVGAGI. This CDR3 spans 15 amino acids. Source study methods: Estimation of nucleated cell counts was performed using reference gene primer amplification. TCRdb's table, derived via immunoSEQ multiplex PCR, lists solely in-frame clones and lacks some. D and trimming were read from the DNA, whereas the V and J calls and clone size are those reported in that table. Of over 100,000 clones listed, over 80% are singletons. This rearrangement joins TRBV6-5 to TRBJ2-3; D might be TRBD1 (5 bases). The sequence derives from a woman between 65 and 79 years old with acute or convalescent COVID-19. Sequencing was carried out using peripheral blood. The CDR3 loop reads CASSPSRGWTDTQYF. The CDR3 bases are TGTGCCAGCAGCCCCTCTAGGGGCTGGACAGATACGCAGTATTTT.